This T cell receptor beta chain was identified in a study of cytomegalovirus exposure and HLA in healthy donors. Whole-study findings and limits: DRB1 had the most TCR associations and HLA-C the fewest, a later analysis found, with rates varying by HLA locus. The study dropped some indistinguishable V segments, TRBV6-2 and TRBV6-3 among them. Sequencing likely caused a cluster of highly shared sequence variants. Available immune exposure information covered CMV serostatus only.

About this clone: Its antigen is not known.

Germline V gene sequence: CDR1 KGHSH, CDR2 LQKENI. V was trimmed by 1 base and J by 2 bases, leaving 15 bases between them. CDR3 length: 16 residues. Primers for the PCR totalled 60 Vbeta and 13 Jbeta. Assay used: immunoSEQ multiplex PCR; TCRdb lists only in-frame clones, some missing. The sample comprises about 150,000 clones, around 77% of which are singletons, and 6.7% rests with the top ten. The J gene is TRBJ2-7, the V gene TRBV18; D perhaps matches TRBD1 (5 bases). The sample consisted of PBMCs. This TCR came from a middle-aged woman in good health and CMV-seropositive. The CDR3 DNA reads TGTGCCAGCTCACCACGGAGCTGGGGCTCCCCCTACGAGCAGTACTTC. It translates to CASSPRSWGSPYEQYF.